The 13 T cell receptor beta chains presented below share a single source sample, sequenced in a study of metastatic and nonmetastatic thyroid tumors. Nobody among the patients had been given any treatment before thyroid surgery. From the PCR reads, TCRdb re-called clones with MiXCR. The sample lists approximately 20,000 clones, about 15% occurring once. The sequenced sample consisted of blood. The receptors were gathered from a female donor with papillary thyroid cancer or a benign thyroid nodule (not recorded which). Some clones in this sample may be carry-over from other donors' samples.

This clone was observed a few times. The V call is TRBV27, the J call TRBJ2-1; 9 bases are a match to TRBD2. V lost 5 bases to trimming and J lost 1 base; unmatched junction nucleotides: 6. This CDR3 contains 16 residues. The germline V gene encodes CDR1 MNHEY and CDR2 SMNVEV (reference sequence). The DNA of the CDR3 is TGTGCCAGCAGTGTTAGCGGGAGTTTATCCTACAATGAGCAGTTCTTC. Translating it yields CASSVSGSLSYNEQFF.

This clone occurred a few times. The chain's CDR3 is CATSSYSKIPHEQYF. The DNA of the CDR3 is TGTGCCACCAGCAGTTACTCGAAGATACCTCACGAGCAGTACTTC. The J gene is TRBJ2-7, the V gene TRBV15; unclear D gene. The CDR3 spans 15 residues. Germline assignment: CDR1 LNHNV and CDR2 YYDKDF (reference sequence). V was trimmed by 3 bases and J by 5 bases, leaving 17 bases between them.

This clone was counted many times. The J gene is TRBJ2-7, the V gene TRBV3-1; TRBD2 is a possible D gene (5 bases). The ends were cut back, 1 base at V and 2 bases at J, with 6 bases in the middle. Looked up from germline, CDR1 is LGHDT and CDR2 is YNNKEL (reference sequence). The CDR3 is made up of 13 amino acids. CDR3 DNA sequence: TGTGCCAGCAGCCAAGTGGGAGCCTACGAGCAGTACTTC. Protein: CASSQVGAYEQYF.

This clone showed up many times. A much larger clone differs from this one at a single base, so this may be a read error. DNA for the CDR3: TGTGCCAGCAGTTTATCCCAGGGCAGGTACGGGCAGTACTTC. This sequence encodes CASSLSQGRYGQYF. This chain links TRBV27 with TRBJ2-7, with D perhaps matching TRBD1 (5 bases). Germline assignment: CDR1 MNHEY and CDR2 SMNVEV (reference sequence). The CDR3 covers 14 residues.

V is TRBV2 and J is TRBJ1-3, with TRBD1 as a possible D gene (5 bases). The CDR3 sequence is 14 residues long. Trimming took off 4 bases at V and 2 bases at J, with 9 bases between the two ends. Germline V gives CDR1 SNHLY, CDR2 FYNNEI. The DNA of the CDR3 is TGTGCCAGCAGTGCCGGGGGAGCTGGAAACACCATATATTTT. Translated, it gives CASSAGGAGNTIYF.

This clone has ten or more counts. The chain couples TRBV6-1 to TRBJ2-4; the match to TRBD1 covers 10 bases. This CDR3 has 16 residues. J was trimmed by 7 bases and V by 6 bases; bases with no gene match: 12. Germline CDR1 is MNHNS and CDR2 is SASEGT. In nucleotides, the CDR3 is TGTGCCAGCAGCCTTACCCCGACAGGGGGCTTGAACATTCAGTACTTC. Amino acid sequence: CASSLTPTGGLNIQYF.

The chain is built from TRBV18 and TRBJ1-4, with a possible D match to TRBD1 (5 bases). The CDR3 is 13 amino acids. V was pared by 4 bases and J by 8 bases, with 11 bases between. The germline CDR1 and CDR2 sequences are KGHSH and LQKENI. DNA for the CDR3: TGTGCCAGCTCACGGCAGGGCGCGGAAAAACTGTTTTTT. This encodes CASSRQGAEKLFF.

This clone was observed at least ten times. V is TRBV7-8 and J is TRBJ2-5, with D maybe TRBD2 (6 bases). Germline V CDR1 and CDR2: SGHVS, FQNEAQ. The CDR3 runs to 13 residues. V was clipped by 3 bases and J by 5 bases, with 10 bases between them. CDR3 loop: CASSFGGTETQYF. CDR3 DNA sequence: TGTGCCAGCAGCTTTGGAGGGACGGAGACCCAGTACTTC.

V usage is TRBV28 and J usage is TRBJ1-1; no definite D call. Germline V gene sequence: CDR1 MDHEN, CDR2 SYDVKM. The CDR3 consists of 12 residues. Trimming cost V 6 bases and J 11 bases, with 16 bases left between them. The CDR3 sequence is CASSLQVEGAFF. CDR3 sequence (DNA): TGTGCCAGCAGCTTACAAGTGGAGGGTGCTTTCTTT.

In its sample, this clone was seen many times. In DNA, the CDR3 is TGTGCCAGCAGAACACCCTCAACCTACAATGAGCAGTTCTTC. Its protein is CASRTPSTYNEQFF. The chain has TRBV27 and TRBJ2-1; no clear D. V was shortened by 6 bases and J by 2 bases, with 11 bases between the two germline ends. The CDR3 sequence is 14 residues long. Germline assignment: CDR1 MNHEY and CDR2 SMNVEV (reference sequence).

CDR3 bases: TGTGCCAGCAGTTGGACAGGGGGCTCGGACAATGAGCAGTTCTTC. It translates to CASSWTGGSDNEQFF. The chain uses TRBV6-5 and TRBJ2-1; TRBD1 aligns across 11 bases. V shed 4 bases, J shed 5 bases, and the junction held 4 bases outside the gene matches. The CDR3 runs 15 residues. Germline assignment: CDR1 MNHEY and CDR2 SVGAGI.

This clone has more than one count but fewer than ten. The V gene is TRBV19, the J gene TRBJ2-2; either TRBD1 or TRBD2 may supply D (5 bases each). V was shortened by 8 bases and J by 4 bases, with 14 bases between the two germline ends. Per germline, CDR1 LNHDA and CDR2 SQIVND (reference sequence). There are 14 residues in the CDR3. The CDR3 reads CASSGAGGTGELFF. In nucleotides, the CDR3 is TGTGCCAGTTCCGGGGCAGGTGGCACCGGGGAGCTGTTTTTT.

This clone was detected ten times or more. This chain links TRBV6-1 with TRBJ2-1; D gene ambiguous. The CDR3 has 12 amino acids. The germline gives CDR1 MNHNS, CDR2 SASEGT. Trimming stripped 5 bases from V and 14 bases from J, with 16 bases between. The CDR3 reads CASSSPPRPEFF. As DNA, the CDR3 is TGTGCCAGCAGTTCGCCCCCCAGGCCCGAGTTCTTC.